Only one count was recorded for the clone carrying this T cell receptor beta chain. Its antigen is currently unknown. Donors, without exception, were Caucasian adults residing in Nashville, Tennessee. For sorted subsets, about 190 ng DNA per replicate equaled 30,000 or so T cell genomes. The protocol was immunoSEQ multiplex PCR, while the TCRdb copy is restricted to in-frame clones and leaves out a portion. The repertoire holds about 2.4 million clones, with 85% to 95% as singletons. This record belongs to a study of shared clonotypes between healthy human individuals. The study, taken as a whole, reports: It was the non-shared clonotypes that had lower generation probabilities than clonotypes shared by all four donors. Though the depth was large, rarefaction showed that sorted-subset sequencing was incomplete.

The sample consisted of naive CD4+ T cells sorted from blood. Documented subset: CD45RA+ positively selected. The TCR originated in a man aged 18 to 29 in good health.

The CDR3 spells CATRDRVNTEAFF. The DNA of the CDR3 is TGTGCCACTAGAGACAGGGTGAACACTGAAGCTTTCTTT. The V gene is TRBV10-3, the J gene TRBJ1-1, with 7 bases matching TRBD1. Germline CDR1 and CDR2: ENHRY and SYGVKD. CDR3 length equals 13 residues. V shed 10 bases and J 0 bases; nucleotides not matched to a gene: 5.